One T cell receptor (beta chain) is described in this entry. Its target antigen remains unknown. It has no much larger one-base neighbor in the sample; base qualities were not kept. Other DNA sequences in this sample translate to the same CDR3. Using the deep immunoSEQ assay, multiplex PCR amplified TCR CDR3 regions from genomic DNA. For each cell subset, the extracted genomic DNA was distributed evenly across all wells of several immunoSEQ 96-well plates, and each plate served as one replicate. For sorted subsets, 150 to 250 ng of genomic DNA, equivalent to tens of thousands of T cell genomes, went into each replicate PCR. The purified libraries were quantified using a Qubit 3.0 fluorometer, sized with a Bioanalyzer 2100, and then quantified again using the KAPA Library Quantification kit. Every immunoSEQ 96-well plate was sequenced on a dedicated single-read 150-cycle Illumina NextSeq 550 flow cell. The authors' pipeline ran thus. Because the immunoSEQ output included only junctional sequences and no quality scores, the filtering could not be the same as the filtering used for full-length reads. To assign V/J genes and CDR3, sequences were annotated using PyIR, a Python wrapper for IgBLAST v1.9, with IMGT germline references. Reads were removed for weak V/J assignments (E-value above 1e-6), missing CDR3, stop codons, out-of-frame junctions, or ambiguous translated residues. V3J clonotypes were defined as sequences sharing an identical inferred V gene, J gene, and CDR3 amino acid sequence. Percentage overlap between repertoires was calculated by dividing the number of shared unique clonotypes by the size of the smaller repertoire. Repertoire richness was assessed with RTK rarefaction, the Chao1 estimator, and Recon v2.1 estimates of unobserved clonotypes. Generation probabilities for all TCRbeta clonotypes obtained by the gDNA method from a handful of donors were computed using OLGA. In its TCRdb copy, this immuneACCESS table keeps in-frame sequences only and misses some clones. Where compared with another copy, unresolved V genes explain less than half of these, and the others have no known cause. V and J calls and clone size come straight from that table; D and trimming were deduced from the DNA. In this sample the table shows about 980,000 clones, 60% to 85% of which occur a single time. Clones ranked in the top ten supply about 1.5% of the sample.

V gives up 3 bases and J gives up 0 bases, and the segment between their germline ends measures 4 bases. The CDR3 starts with the cysteine, ends with the phenylalanine, and has 13 residues. The entry retains the CDR3 DNA only, 39 bases that are in frame from base 1. Via the germline V gene, CDR1 is SGHTA and CDR2 FQGTGA. These data come from a study of shared clonotypes between healthy human individuals (dated by TCRdb to 2018 to 2020). Study-wide context: The cohort comprised a couple of women and three men aged 18 to 49 years. For each donor, CD4 naive and CD4 memory were each run on three plates, CD8 naive on two plates, and CD8 memory on one plate. To estimate repertoire size and how much clonotypes are shared between individuals, the study performed deep sequencing of blood TCR repertoires from about five healthy adults. Different laboratories and diverse techniques were used to prepare libraries and sequence TCR repertoires, to increase sequencing depth and limit assay-specific biases. Per donor, leukapheresis produced somewhere between about 0.94 and 9 billion PBMCs. The investigation overall reported the following: Naive subsets generally had larger estimated clonotype richness than memory subsets did. Clonotypes shared by all four sorted-subset donors showed higher generation probabilities than non-shared clonotypes. Pairwise subsampling led to the expectation that sequencing depth would affect the degree of clonotype sharing among donors. Because the study included only a small number of donors, the genetic and exposure-history diversity represented was limited. Across a few donors, approximately 4.6% of naive CD4, roughly 3.3% of naive CD8, 2.3% of memory CD4, and over 0.35% of memory CD8 clonotypes were shared. Incomplete sequencing was indicated by rarefaction of sorted-subset datasets, despite the large sequencing depth. Sampling was restricted to blood, and TCR repertoires in tissues likely differ from the TCR repertoires found in blood.

Healthy HIV-negative adults with no recently reported acute infections or vaccinations were included as donors. Only Caucasian adults living in Nashville, Tennessee, USA were represented among the donors. CD4+ T cells were enriched by magnetic negative selection, after which naive cells were positively selected on CD45RA and the negative fraction was taken as the memory subset. Blood was collected by leukapheresis, and PBMCs were isolated by Ficoll-Histopaque density gradient centrifugation and then cryopreserved in liquid nitrogen vapor phase. Analytical flow cytometry was used to check the purity and quantity of each magnetically sorted T cell population. Genomic DNA was isolated from each sorted fraction and quantified by UV absorbance on a Nanodrop 2000c.

The source is a man aged 18-30 years in good health. The rearrangement combines TRBV7-3 with TRBJ2-3; confidence is insufficient to name the D gene. The sequenced sample was memory CD4+ T cells sorted from blood. The cell subset or site label, as the study defines it: CD45RA-negative fraction. CDR3 region: CASSFASTDTQYF. The DNA sequence reads TGTGCCAGCAGCTTCGCTAGCACAGATACGCAGTATTTT.